The 11 T cell receptor beta chains presented below share a single source sample, sequenced in a study of T-cell reconstitution after alpha-beta-depleted transplantation in children. Unique molecular identifiers were used to barcode this TCRbeta library. TCRdb used MiXCR to reprocess the PCR reads, holding one entry per CDR3 protein. Of 700,000 to 950,000 distinct CDR3 sequences in the sample, less than 20% are singletons; the top ten hold roughly 5%. Here the sequenced sample was PBMCs, mostly from graft donor cells, taken 360 days after TCRalphabeta/CD19-depleted stem cell transplant. These TCRs come from a male patient younger than 18 who had a stem cell transplant for acute lymphoblastic leukemia, so the T cells may come from the graft donor.

This sequence joins TRBV5-1 and TRBJ2-7; 10 bases are a match to TRBD2. The CDR3 length is 23 residues. The germline V gene encodes CDR1 SGHRS and CDR2 YFSETQ. J was trimmed by 1 base and V by 1 base; bases with no gene match: 26. Written as DNA, the CDR3 is TGCGCCAGCAGCTTGTTCCACTTTCCCCAAGCGGGAGGGCTGGGAGTAAGATCCTACGAGCAGTACTTC. Its protein product is CASSLFHFPQAGGLGVRSYEQYF. Using reference TRBV5-1 and TRBJ2-7 for the parts outside the CDR3, the full variable domain is KAGVTQTPRYLIKTRGQQVTLSCSPISGHRSVSWYQQTPGQGLQFLFEYFSETQRNKGNFPGRFSGRQFSNSRSEMNVSTLELGDSALYLCASSLFHFPQAGGLGVRSYEQYFGPGTRLTVT.

The chain carries TRBV10-3 and TRBJ2-5; TRBD2 matches 9 bases. Unmatched junction bases numbered 8, after V lost 6 bases and J lost 3 bases. CDR1 is ENHRY and CDR2 is SYGVKD in the germline V gene. There are 15 residues in the CDR3. CDR3 in amino acids: CAIRRASGAEETQYF. DNA for the CDR3: TGTGCCATCAGGAGGGCTAGCGGGGCTGAAGAGACCCAGTACTTC.

This clonotype occurred many times. V is TRBV5-1 and J is TRBJ2-3, with D maybe TRBD1 (5 bases). With 2 bases removed from V and 3 bases from J, the gap between germline ends came to 7 bases. This CDR3 is 13 amino acids long. The germline V gene has CDR1 SGHRS and CDR2 YFSETQ. The CDR3 spells CASSFGQTDTQYF. CDR3 sequence (DNA): TGCGCCAGCAGCTTCGGACAAACAGATACGCAGTATTTT. Combining the CDR3 with reference TRBV5-1 and TRBJ2-3 gives the whole variable domain KAGVTQTPRYLIKTRGQQVTLSCSPISGHRSVSWYQQTPGQGLQFLFEYFSETQRNKGNFPGRFSGRQFSNSRSEMNVSTLELGDSALYLCASSFGQTDTQYFGPGTRLTVL.

The CDR3 protein is CSAAQGTYEQYF. CDR3 nucleotide sequence: TGCAGTGCTGCACAGGGGACCTACGAGCAGTACTTC. This rearrangement joins TRBV20-1 to TRBJ2-7; 7 bases match TRBD1. The V segment lost 5 bases and the J segment 2 bases; nucleotides outside the gene matches: 3. The germline CDR1 and CDR2 sequences are DFQATT and SNEGSKA (reference sequence). The CDR3 contains 12 residues.

The chain employs TRBV29-1 and TRBJ2-3, with 7 bases aligning to TRBD1. CDR1 is SQVTM, CDR2 ANQGSEA, per germline. This CDR3 is built from 15 residues. With 5 bases clipped from V and 1 base from J, the junction kept 9 bases outside the gene matches. This chain's CDR3 is CSVPYPGGGTDTQYF. For the CDR3, the DNA is TGCAGCGTTCCCTACCCAGGGGGAGGCACAGATACGCAGTATTTT.

This clonotype was detected ten times or more. The gene calls are TRBV7-8 and TRBJ2-3; the D is unclear. The CDR3 loop spans 15 amino acids. Looked up from germline, CDR1 is SGHVS and CDR2 is FQNEAQ. V shed 3 bases and J shed 2 bases, with 12 bases lying between them. CDR3 sequence: CASSFPTAFTDTQYF. Written as DNA, the CDR3 is TGTGCCAGCAGCTTCCCCACAGCATTCACAGATACGCAGTATTTT. Variable domain in full (rest from reference TRBV7-8 and TRBJ2-3): GAGVSQSPRYKVAKRGQDVALRCDPISGHVSLFWYQQALGQGPEFLTYFQNEAQLDKSGLPSDRFFAERPEGSVSTLKIQRTQQEDSAVYLCASSFPTAFTDTQYFGPGTRLTVL.

The rearrangement uses TRBV14 and TRBJ2-6; D tentatively reads TRBD1 or TRBD2 (5 bases each). CDR1 is SGHDN, CDR2 FVKESK, per germline. The V end was cut by 4 bases, the J end by 3 bases, with 22 bases between. The CDR3 loop spans 19 amino acids. The CDR3, as DNA: TGTGCCAGCAGCCGAACCGGGACGGGACCGTTCTTTGGGGCCAACGTCCTGACTTTC. Translation: CASSRTGTGPFFGANVLTF.

This clonotype was detected a few times. The chain is built from TRBV12-3 or TRBV12-4 and TRBJ1-1; TRBD1 matches 7 bases. CDR3 length: 14 amino acids. Losses at the gene ends were 6 bases for V and 6 bases for J; bases not matched to a gene: 10. CDR3 in amino acids: CASSKDRTIPEAFF. The CDR3 DNA reads TGTGCCAGCAGCAAGGACAGGACCATCCCTGAAGCTTTCTTT.

The rearrangement uses TRBV6-5 and TRBJ2-1; D is possibly TRBD2 (6 bases). The germline gives CDR1 MNHEY, CDR2 SVGAGI. Trimming cost V 5 bases and J 10 bases, with 12 bases left between them. The CDR3 runs 12 residues. The CDR3 coding sequence is TGTGCCAGCAGTAGGGGACTCCACGAGCAGTTCTTC. Translated: CASSRGLHEQFF.

This clonotype was counted at least ten times. J is TRBJ2-1 and V is TRBV5-1; D possibly corresponds to TRBD1 (6 bases). The CDR3 spans 16 residues. Germline V lookup: CDR1 SGHRS, CDR2 YFSETQ. Trimming took 0 bases from V and 3 from J, leaving 13 bases between them. CDR3 protein: CASSLVTGHHYNEQFF. For the CDR3, the DNA is TGCGCCAGCAGCTTGGTTACGGGACACCACTACAATGAGCAGTTCTTC.

V usage is TRBV12-3 or TRBV12-4 and J usage is TRBJ2-3; 8 bases map to TRBD2. V was clipped by 3 bases and J by 4 bases; unmatched bases: 12. This CDR3 comprises 17 residues. The CDR3 DNA reads as TGTGCCAGCAGTTTTAGTCAGGGACTAGGGATTCCAGATACGCAGTATTTT. It specifies CASSFSQGLGIPDTQYF.